This is a list of T cell receptor beta chains from one sample in a study of T-cell reconstitution after alpha-beta-depleted transplantation in children. TCRdb independently ran MiXCR on the PCR reads; one entry per CDR3 protein. The repertoire consists of 150,000 to 250,000 distinct CDR3 sequences, with about 6% occurring once and the leading ten covering approximately 4.1%. The sample was PBMCs, taken before TCRalphabeta/CD19-depleted stem cell transplant. The receptors derive from a girl in the first two years of life with combined immunodeficiency, due to receive a stem cell transplant. CDR3s include the opening cysteine and the closing phenylalanine or tryptophan. Fields, in order: clone size, V gene, D gene, J gene, CDR3 protein, CDR3 DNA. A D gene is named only where the DNA matches it firmly. Size values are once, few and many counts, or a class for expanded clones, and some rows have none.

abundance: many; v_gene: TRBV4-2; d_gene: .; j_gene: TRBJ2-1; CDR3aa: CASSQDSIGLLYNEQFF; CDR3nt: TGTGCCAGCAGCCAAGACTCAATAGGCCTCTTATACAATGAGCAGTTCTTC
abundance: many; v_gene: TRBV3-1; d_gene: .; j_gene: TRBJ2-1; CDR3aa: CASSQGRTPRRLYNEQFF; CDR3nt: TGTGCCAGCAGCCAAGGAAGGACGCCCCGGAGGTTATACAATGAGCAGTTCTTC
abundance: many; v_gene: TRBV27; d_gene: .; j_gene: TRBJ2-7; CDR3aa: CASSLSFNAAYEQYF; CDR3nt: TGTGCCAGCAGTTTATCGTTTAACGCCGCCTACGAGCAGTACTTC
abundance: many; v_gene: TRBV6-5; d_gene: TRBD2; j_gene: TRBJ2-1; CDR3aa: CASSYPGLAGASYNEQFF; CDR3nt: TGTGCCAGCAGTTACCCAGGGCTAGCGGGGGCTTCCTACAATGAGCAGTTCTTC
abundance: many; v_gene: TRBV7-9; d_gene: .; j_gene: TRBJ2-7; CDR3aa: CASGRYEQYF; CDR3nt: TGTGCCAGCGGACGCTACGAGCAGTACTTC
abundance: many; v_gene: TRBV18; d_gene: .; j_gene: TRBJ2-2; CDR3aa: CASSPRNGGNTGELFF; CDR3nt: TGTGCCAGCTCACCAAGGAACGGGGGGAACACCGGGGAGCTGTTTTTT
abundance: many; v_gene: TRBV15; d_gene: .; j_gene: TRBJ1-2; CDR3aa: CATSNRARELNGYTF; CDR3nt: TGTGCCACCAGCAATAGGGCCAGGGAACTCAATGGCTACACCTTC
abundance: many; v_gene: TRBV10-3; d_gene: .; j_gene: TRBJ2-1; CDR3aa: CAIYDRRDNEQFF; CDR3nt: TGTGCCATTTATGACAGGAGGGACAATGAGCAGTTCTTC
abundance: many; v_gene: TRBV4-2; d_gene: .; j_gene: TRBJ1-2; CDR3aa: CASSQGGLANYGYTF; CDR3nt: TGTGCCAGCAGCCAAGGCGGCCTAGCTAACTATGGCTACACCTTC
abundance: many; v_gene: TRBV7-8; d_gene: TRBD2; j_gene: TRBJ2-1; CDR3aa: CASKLAGNEQFF; CDR3nt: TGTGCCAGCAAACTAGCGGGCAATGAGCAGTTCTTC
abundance: many; v_gene: TRBV28; d_gene: .; j_gene: TRBJ1-2; CDR3aa: CASSFPAGLYGYTF; CDR3nt: TGTGCCAGCAGTTTCCCCGCGGGGCTCTATGGCTACACCTTC
abundance: few; v_gene: TRBV2; d_gene: .; j_gene: TRBJ2-1; CDR3aa: CASVVRGPRYNEQFF; CDR3nt: TGTGCCAGCGTCGTTCGGGGGCCCCGCTACAATGAGCAGTTCTTC
abundance: many; v_gene: TRBV29-1; d_gene: .; j_gene: TRBJ2-1; CDR3aa: CSFNEQFF; CDR3nt: TGCAGCTTTAATGAGCAGTTCTTC
abundance: many; v_gene: TRBV30; d_gene: .; j_gene: TRBJ2-2; CDR3aa: CAWRGLDTGELFF; CDR3nt: TGTGCCTGGAGGGGGTTGGACACCGGGGAGCTGTTTTTT
abundance: many; v_gene: TRBV5-1; d_gene: .; j_gene: TRBJ2-2; CDR3aa: CASSAIQGRTGELFF; CDR3nt: TGCGCCAGCAGCGCTATACAGGGTCGGACCGGGGAGCTGTTTTTT
abundance: many; v_gene: TRBV28; d_gene: TRBD2; j_gene: TRBJ2-7; CDR3aa: CASSFLSGTRGFTYEQYF; CDR3nt: TGTGCCAGCAGTTTTTTATCCGGGACTAGGGGCTTTACCTACGAGCAGTACTTC
abundance: .; v_gene: TRBV29-1; d_gene: .; j_gene: TRBJ1-4; CDR3aa: CSVLNEKLFF; CDR3nt: TGCAGCGTCCTTAACGAAAAACTGTTTTTT
abundance: many; v_gene: TRBV6-2/TRBV6-3; d_gene: .; j_gene: TRBJ1-1; CDR3aa: CASNYWENTEAFF; CDR3nt: TGTGCCAGCAACTATTGGGAGAACACTGAAGCTTTCTTT
abundance: many; v_gene: TRBV9; d_gene: .; j_gene: TRBJ2-5; CDR3aa: CASSGVLLETQYF; CDR3nt: TGTGCCAGCAGCGGCGTACTTCTGGAGACCCAGTACTTC
abundance: many; v_gene: TRBV28; d_gene: .; j_gene: TRBJ2-2; CDR3aa: CASSSVTRFFTGELFF; CDR3nt: TGTGCCAGCAGTTCCGTTACAAGGTTCTTCACCGGGGAGCTGTTTTTT
abundance: many; v_gene: TRBV4-1; d_gene: TRBD2; j_gene: TRBJ2-1; CDR3aa: CASSSPGGVGTYNEQFF; CDR3nt: TGCGCCAGCAGCTCCCCGGGGGGGGTCGGTACCTACAATGAGCAGTTCTTC
abundance: many; v_gene: TRBV12-3/TRBV12-4; d_gene: .; j_gene: TRBJ2-3; CDR3aa: CASSFKATQYF; CDR3nt: TGTGCCAGCAGTTTTAAGGCTACGCAGTATTTT
abundance: many; v_gene: TRBV7-9; d_gene: TRBD1; j_gene: TRBJ1-2; CDR3aa: CASSFGGTGGAYGYTF; CDR3nt: TGTGCCAGCAGCTTTGGCGGGACAGGGGGCGCCTATGGCTACACCTTC
abundance: many; v_gene: TRBV20-1; d_gene: TRBD2; j_gene: TRBJ2-7; CDR3aa: CSALLAGFSYEQYF; CDR3nt: TGCAGTGCCCTCCTAGCGGGATTTTCCTACGAGCAGTACTTC
abundance: many; v_gene: TRBV6-5; d_gene: TRBD2; j_gene: TRBJ2-7; CDR3aa: CASSYRWPSGEQYF; CDR3nt: TGTGCCAGCAGTTACCGGTGGCCTAGCGGCGAGCAGTACTTC
abundance: many; v_gene: TRBV15; d_gene: TRBD1; j_gene: TRBJ2-7; CDR3aa: CATSFGQGTYEQYF; CDR3nt: TGTGCCACCTCTTTTGGACAGGGGACCTACGAGCAGTACTTC
abundance: many; v_gene: TRBV11-3; d_gene: .; j_gene: TRBJ1-2; CDR3aa: CASSLTTAPYGYTF; CDR3nt: TGTGCCAGCAGCTTGACGACAGCCCCCTATGGCTACACCTTC
abundance: few; v_gene: TRBV4-2; d_gene: .; j_gene: TRBJ2-3; CDR3aa: CASSRLGEASADTQYF; CDR3nt: TGTGCCAGCAGCCGGTTGGGGGAGGCGTCTGCAGATACGCAGTATTTT